This entry lists 15 T cell receptor beta chains sequenced from one sample in a study of T-cell reconstitution after alpha-beta-depleted transplantation in children. Unique molecular identifiers were built into the TCRbeta library. TCRdb processed the PCR reads anew with MiXCR; each CDR3 protein has one entry. Here the sample spans roughly 790,000 distinct CDR3 sequences, less than 20% being singletons. This material consisted of PBMCs, mostly from graft donor cells, taken 360 days after TCRalphabeta/CD19-depleted stem cell transplant. Receptors were obtained from a male patient under 18 who had a stem cell transplant for acute lymphoblastic leukemia, so the T cells may come from the graft donor.

This clonotype has just a few counts. This chain uses TRBV9 with TRBJ2-1; TRBD2 matches 11 bases. Germline values: CDR1 SGDLS, CDR2 YYNGEE. This CDR3 has 15 amino acids. The trim removed 3 bases at V and 7 bases at J, leaving 6 bases unmatched. For the CDR3, the DNA is TGTGCCAGCAGCGCATCAACTAGCGGGAGAAATGAGCAGTTCTTC. Translated: CASSASTSGRNEQFF.

The rearrangement uses TRBV27 and TRBJ2-4; D might be TRBD2 (6 bases). With 3 bases removed from V and 2 bases from J, the gap between germline ends came to 14 bases. This CDR3 has 16 residues. Germline CDR1 reads MNHEY; CDR2 reads SMNVEV (reference sequence). The CDR3 here is CASSFTGTGTKNIQYF. The DNA for the CDR3 is TGTGCCAGCAGTTTTACCGGGACTGGAACCAAAAACATTCAGTACTTC.

This clonotype has a handful of counts. This rearrangement joins TRBV12-3 or TRBV12-4 to TRBJ1-2, with D unresolved. V lost 7 bases and J lost 3, with 12 bases in between. The CDR3 has 13 residues. Here the CDR3 DNA reads TGTGCCAGCACCGAGACATCCTACTATGGCTACACCTTC. Amino acids: CASTETSYYGYTF.

This clonotype was seen a handful of times. This sequence joins TRBV5-1 and TRBJ1-2; D may be TRBD1 (6 bases). Trimming left V 4 bases short and J 0 bases short, with 19 bases between. CDR1 and CDR2 (germline): SGHRS, YFSETQ. The CDR3 is made up of 17 amino acids. The CDR3 DNA reads as TGCGCCAGCAGCACACGGCCGGGGGCCATACCTAACTATGGCTACACCTTC. It encodes CASSTRPGAIPNYGYTF.

This clonotype was observed a handful of times. The rearrangement joins TRBV18 to TRBJ1-1; TRBD1 is a possible D gene (5 bases). Germline assignment: CDR1 KGHSH and CDR2 LQKENI. The CDR3 loop spans 13 amino acids. The V end was cut by 4 bases, the J end by 4 bases, with 10 bases between. The CDR3 region is CASSRSQGTEAFF. CDR3 nucleotides: TGTGCCAGCTCACGGAGCCAGGGCACTGAAGCTTTCTTT.

Only a few counts were recorded for this clonotype. The V and J genes are TRBV7-9 and TRBJ2-7; TRBD2 matches at 9 bases. V lost 5 bases, J lost 3 bases, and 14 bases stayed unmatched. From germline, CDR1 is SEHNR and CDR2 FQNEAQ (reference sequence). This CDR3 comprises 17 residues. In DNA, the CDR3 is TGTGCCAGCAGCCCCCCCTTTACGCTAGCGGGGTTCTACGAGCAGTACTTC. Residues: CASSPPFTLAGFYEQYF.

This clonotype was recorded many times. This chain connects TRBV6-1 to TRBJ1-1; D is unclear. There are 13 residues in the CDR3. Deletions cut 4 bases from V and 0 bases from J, with 6 bases between. Per germline, CDR1 MNHNS and CDR2 SASEGT. For the CDR3, the DNA is TGTGCCAGCAGTGGAACATTGAACACTGAAGCTTTCTTT. Translated: CASSGTLNTEAFF.

In its sample, this clonotype was seen a few times. The CDR3 DNA follows: TGTGCCATCAGTGATGCAGGGGGTGGCGATACGCAGTATTTT. This sequence encodes CAISDAGGGDTQYF. The V call is TRBV10-3, the J call TRBJ2-3; TRBD1 matches at 7 bases. The length of the CDR3 is 14 residues. The junction had 6 bases not matched to a gene; V was cut back by 3 bases and J by 6 bases. Germline-derived CDR1 and CDR2 are ENHRY and SYGVKD.

The chain employs TRBV5-6 and TRBJ2-3; 7 nucleotides match TRBD1. CDR3 size: 16 residues. The ends lost 4 bases at V and 1 base at J; junction bases unmatched: 9. Germline V CDR1 and CDR2: SGHDT, YYEEEE. The CDR3, as DNA: TGTGCCAGCAGCGACAAGACAGGGATGGGCACAGATACGCAGTATTTT. This gives the protein CASSDKTGMGTDTQYF.

The gene calls are TRBV5-1 and TRBJ2-3, with 8 bases lining up with TRBD2. The trim removed 7 bases at V and 2 bases at J, leaving 15 bases unmatched. The CDR3 is made up of 17 amino acids. Germline V CDR1 and CDR2: SGHRS, YFSETQ. The CDR3 reads CASREPVAGLPTDTQYF. The CDR3, as DNA: TGCGCCAGCCGGGAACCCGTAGCGGGACTACCCACAGATACGCAGTATTTT.

The chain employs TRBV5-1 and TRBJ2-7, with 14 bases aligning to TRBD2. The CDR3 length is 16 residues. Germline V CDR1 and CDR2: SGHRS, YFSETQ. J was trimmed by 2 bases and V by 1 base; bases with no gene match: 2. The CDR3 loop is CASSLTTSGRAYEQYF. CDR3 in DNA: TGCGCCAGCAGCTTGACGACTAGCGGGAGGGCCTACGAGCAGTACTTC.

The CDR3 protein is CASSLGVTAYNEQFF. CDR3 bases: TGTGCCAGCAGTTTAGGGGTGACAGCCTACAATGAGCAGTTCTTC. V gene TRBV12-3 or TRBV12-4 combines with J gene TRBJ2-1, with D tentatively TRBD1 (5 bases). V was shortened by 1 base and J by 2 bases, with 9 bases between the two germline ends. This CDR3 comprises 15 residues.

The chain employs TRBV7-8 and TRBJ1-5; perhaps TRBD1 as D (6 bases). The germline gives CDR1 SGHVS, CDR2 FQNEAQ. The CDR3 has 15 residues. V was trimmed by 4 bases and J by 2 bases, leaving 12 bases between them. The DNA for the CDR3 is TGTGCCAGCAGCTCCCACAGGGTACGCAATCAGCCCCAGCATTTT. Its protein product is CASSSHRVRNQPQHF. Full variable domain (missing parts from reference TRBV7-8 and TRBJ1-5): GAGVSQSPRYKVAKRGQDVALRCDPISGHVSLFWYQQALGQGPEFLTYFQNEAQLDKSGLPSDRFFAERPEGSVSTLKIQRTQQEDSAVYLCASSSHRVRNQPQHFGDGTRLSIL.

This clonotype showed up many times. The V and J genes are TRBV20-1 and TRBJ1-1, with D tentatively TRBD1 (6 bases). In germline, CDR1 is DFQATT, CDR2 SNEGSKA (reference sequence). V shed 5 bases and J shed 0 bases, with 22 bases lying between them. The CDR3 is made up of 17 amino acids. The CDR3 DNA is TGCAGTGCTCCTGATTGGACAGCGAAATTCATGAACACTGAAGCTTTCTTT. Its translation is CSAPDWTAKFMNTEAFF.

This chain links TRBV6-5 with TRBJ2-7, with 11 bases matching TRBD1. CDR3 length: 15 residues. V lost 1 base, J lost 4 bases, and 3 bases stayed unmatched. Germline CDR1 MNHEY, CDR2 SVGAGI. In DNA, the CDR3 is TGTGCCAGCAGTTACTACGGACAGGGGGCATACGAGCAGTACTTC. Translating it yields CASSYYGQGAYEQYF.